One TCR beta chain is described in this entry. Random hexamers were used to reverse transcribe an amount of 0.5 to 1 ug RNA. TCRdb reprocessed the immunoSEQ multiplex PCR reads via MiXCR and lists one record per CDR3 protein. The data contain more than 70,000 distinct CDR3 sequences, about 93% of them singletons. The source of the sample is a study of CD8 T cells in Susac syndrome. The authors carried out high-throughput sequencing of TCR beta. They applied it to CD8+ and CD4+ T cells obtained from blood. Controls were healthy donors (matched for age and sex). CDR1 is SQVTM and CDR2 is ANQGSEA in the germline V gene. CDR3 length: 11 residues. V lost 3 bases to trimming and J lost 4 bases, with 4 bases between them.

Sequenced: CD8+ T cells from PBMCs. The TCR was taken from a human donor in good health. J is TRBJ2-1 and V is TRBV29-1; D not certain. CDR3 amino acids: CSVDDYNEQFF. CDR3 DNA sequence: TGCAGCGTTGACGATTACAATGAGCAGTTCTTC.